Listed below are T cell receptor beta chains from one sample, sequenced in a study of immune evolution from preneoplasia to lung adenocarcinoma. Measured with immunoSEQ multiplex PCR; TCRdb has only the in-frame clones, and not every one. The sample consists of about 8,200 clones, 75% to 85% of them appearing once. The sample taken for sequencing was FFPE adjacent normal lung tissue. The receptors shown here come from a person between 70 and 80 years old with lung adenocarcinoma. The CDR3 runs from the conserved cysteine through the conserved F or W. Each record gives: clone size, J gene, V gene, D gene, CDR3 DNA, CDR3 protein. D genes are given only for firm matches. Clone size is not always given. Where it is, it says once, few, many or a class for expanded clones.

clone_size: NA
j_call: TRBJ2-4
v_call: TRBV19
d_call: TRBD2
cdr3_nt: TGTGCCAGTAAGAGGACTAGCGGGAGGGGGCTAGCCAAAAACATTCAGTACTTC
cdr3_aa: CASKRTSGRGLAKNIQYF

clone_size: NA
j_call: TRBJ1-5
v_call: TRBV7-3
d_call: NA
cdr3_nt: TGTGCCAGCAGCTTAAGGCGCGATATCAATCAGCCCCAGCATTTT
cdr3_aa: CASSLRRDINQPQHF

clone_size: once
j_call: TRBJ1-1
v_call: TRBV30
d_call: NA
cdr3_nt: TGTGCCTGGGAAGGACTGAACACTGAAGCTTTCTTT
cdr3_aa: CAWEGLNTEAFF

clone_size: NA
j_call: TRBJ2-5
v_call: TRBV10-3
d_call: NA
cdr3_nt: TGTGCCATCAGCCCAGGCACGGAAGAGACCCAGTACTTC
cdr3_aa: CAISPGTEETQYF

clone_size: NA
j_call: TRBJ1-6
v_call: TRBV28
d_call: NA
cdr3_nt: TGTGCCAGCAGGCATTCCGGGGGCGGTAATAATTCACCCCTCCACTTT
cdr3_aa: CASRHSGGGNNSPLHF

clone_size: NA
j_call: TRBJ1-4
v_call: TRBV30
d_call: NA
cdr3_nt: TGTGCCTGGAGTGGATCCGATACAGCAACTAATGAAAAACTGTTTTTT
cdr3_aa: CAWSGSDTATNEKLFF

clone_size: NA
j_call: TRBJ1-1
v_call: TRBV30
d_call: NA
cdr3_nt: TGTGCCTGGAGTGAGGCAGTTAACACTGAAGCTTTCTTT
cdr3_aa: CAWSEAVNTEAFF

clone_size: NA
j_call: TRBJ2-7
v_call: TRBV19
d_call: TRBD1
cdr3_nt: TGTGCCAGTAGTATACAGGGGGCCCCCAACGAGCAGTACTTC
cdr3_aa: CASSIQGAPNEQYF

clone_size: once
j_call: TRBJ1-1
v_call: TRBV27
d_call: NA
cdr3_nt: TGTGCCAGCAGTTTTGGGCACAGCAGCACTGAAGCTTTCTTT
cdr3_aa: CASSFGHSSTEAFF

clone_size: few
j_call: TRBJ1-2
v_call: TRBV27
d_call: TRBD1
cdr3_nt: TGTGCCAGCAGTTTAGGGGGACAGGGGGCTAACTATGGCTACACCTTC
cdr3_aa: CASSLGGQGANYGYTF

clone_size: NA
j_call: TRBJ1-1
v_call: TRBV5-1
d_call: NA
cdr3_nt: TGCGCCAGCAGCTTGGCCGGCGCCTACACTGAAGCTTTCTTT
cdr3_aa: CASSLAGAYTEAFF

clone_size: NA
j_call: TRBJ1-4
v_call: TRBV28
d_call: NA
cdr3_nt: TGTGCCAGCTCCACGGCAACGCCTAATGAAAAACTGTTTTTT
cdr3_aa: CASSTATPNEKLFF

clone_size: NA
j_call: TRBJ1-3
v_call: TRBV6-1
d_call: NA
cdr3_nt: TGTGCCAGCAGTGGGACTTCAAACACCATATATTTT
cdr3_aa: CASSGTSNTIYF

clone_size: once
j_call: TRBJ2-1
v_call: TRBV23-1
d_call: NA
cdr3_nt: TGCGCCAGCAGTCAATCGAGGAGGGTTGGGGATGAGCAGTTCTTC
cdr3_aa: CASSQSRRVGDEQFF

clone_size: once
j_call: TRBJ2-3
v_call: TRBV5-6
d_call: NA
cdr3_nt: TGTGCCAGCAGCCTGAGAGTTGTAGATACGCAGTATTTT
cdr3_aa: CASSLRVVDTQYF

clone_size: NA
j_call: TRBJ2-2
v_call: TRBV5-1
d_call: NA
cdr3_nt: TGCGCCAGCAGCTTGGTCGAGGATACCACCGGGGAGCTGTTTTTT
cdr3_aa: CASSLVEDTTGELFF

clone_size: NA
j_call: TRBJ2-7
v_call: TRBV11-3
d_call: NA
cdr3_nt: TGTGCCAGCAGCTTCCCCCTGGAGCAGTACTTC
cdr3_aa: CASSFPLEQYF

clone_size: NA
j_call: TRBJ2-2
v_call: TRBV7-2
d_call: NA
cdr3_nt: TGTGCCAGCAGCCTCACCGGGGAGCTGTTTTTT
cdr3_aa: CASSLTGELFF

clone_size: NA
j_call: TRBJ1-5
v_call: TRBV30
d_call: NA
cdr3_nt: TGTGCCTGGAGATCAGGCCGGGGGAGCAATCAGTCCCAGCATTTT
cdr3_aa: CAWRSGRGSNQSQHF

clone_size: NA
j_call: TRBJ1-1
v_call: TRBV5-6
d_call: NA
cdr3_nt: TGTGCCAGCAGCTTGGTCACAGACCCGAACACTGAAGCTTTCTTT
cdr3_aa: CASSLVTDPNTEAFF

clone_size: NA
j_call: TRBJ1-5
v_call: TRBV30
d_call: TRBD1
cdr3_nt: TGTGCCTGGTCAGACAGGGGTATGCAGCCCCAGCATTTT
cdr3_aa: CAWSDRGMQPQHF

clone_size: NA
j_call: TRBJ1-3
v_call: TRBV30
d_call: NA
cdr3_nt: TGTGCCTGGAGTTCGGATTCTGGAAACACCATATATTTT
cdr3_aa: CAWSSDSGNTIYF

clone_size: NA
j_call: TRBJ2-3
v_call: TRBV9
d_call: NA
cdr3_nt: TGTGCCAGCAATCTAGGGGAGACGGATACGCAGTATTTT
cdr3_aa: CASNLGETDTQYF

clone_size: NA
j_call: TRBJ1-1
v_call: TRBV6-5
d_call: NA
cdr3_nt: TGTGCCAGCAGCAATTCCAGGGATCGGGACACTGAAGCTTTCTTT
cdr3_aa: CASSNSRDRDTEAFF

clone_size: NA
j_call: TRBJ2-3
v_call: TRBV5-1
d_call: TRBD2
cdr3_nt: TGCGCCAGCAGCTTACTAGCGGGGGGCCTTCTTAGCACAGATACGCAGTATTTT
cdr3_aa: CASSLLAGGLLSTDTQYF

clone_size: NA
j_call: TRBJ2-3
v_call: TRBV5-6
d_call: TRBD1
cdr3_nt: TGTGCCAGCAGCCGGGACAGGGCAGATACGCAGTATTTT
cdr3_aa: CASSRDRADTQYF

clone_size: NA
j_call: TRBJ1-2
v_call: TRBV9
d_call: TRBD1
cdr3_nt: TGTGCCAGCAGAGGACAGGTCGCACTCAGCTACACCTTC
cdr3_aa: CASRGQVALSYTF

clone_size: NA
j_call: TRBJ2-7
v_call: TRBV29-1
d_call: TRBD2
cdr3_nt: TGCAGCGGGACTAGTTCGCGCGAGCAGTACTTC
cdr3_aa: CSGTSSREQYF

clone_size: NA
j_call: TRBJ1-1
v_call: TRBV28
d_call: NA
cdr3_nt: TGTGCCAGCAGTTTGTGGGGTGAAGCTTTCTTT
cdr3_aa: CASSLWGEAFF